Following are 23 T cell receptor beta chains from one sample sequenced in a study of shared clonotypes between healthy human individuals. Naive CD8 populations comprised CD45RO-negative cells positively selected for CCR7, excluding terminally differentiated effector memory CD45RA+ cells. Assay used: immunoSEQ multiplex PCR; TCRdb lists only in-frame clones, some missing. Of around 2,000,000 clones listed, around 96% were seen once; the top ten hold 1.1%. The sequenced material came from naive CD8+ T cells sorted from blood. These receptor sequences come from a man between 18 and 29 years old in good health.

The chain carries TRBV10-1 and TRBJ2-5; tentatively, D is TRBD2 (7 bases). Germline V gene lookup returns CDR1 WNHNN and CDR2 SYGVQD (reference sequence). Trimming stripped 6 bases from V and 5 bases from J, with 16 bases between. The CDR3 extends over 14 amino acids. The CDR3 spells CASRWRGPGETQYF. DNA for the CDR3: TGCGCCAGCAGGTGGCGGGGGCCGGGGGAGACCCAGTACTTC.

As for this clone: This CDR3 is also generated by other DNA sequences in the sample. J is TRBJ1-1 and V is TRBV28; D is unclear. The germline V and J ends were trimmed by 3 bases and 0 bases, with 8 bases remaining between them. Germline loops: CDR1 MDHEN, CDR2 SYDVKM. The CDR3 is made up of 14 amino acids. The CDR3 loop reads CASSLGNLNTEAFF. CDR3 DNA: TGTGCCAGCAGTTTGGGAAATCTGAACACTGAAGCTTTCTTT.

The DNA of the CDR3 is TGTGCCAGCAGTGATCACAGGGGCTCCTACGAGCAGTACTTC. Encoded protein: CASSDHRGSYEQYF. The V call is TRBV13, the J call TRBJ2-7; 7 positions match TRBD1. The V gene's germline CDR1 is PRHDT and CDR2 FYEKMQ (reference sequence). The CDR3 is 14 amino acids. V gave up 6 bases and J gave up 0 bases; unmatched junction bases: 5.

The rearrangement links TRBV5-1 to TRBJ2-1; 10 bases map to TRBD2. CDR1 is SGHRS and CDR2 is YFSETQ in the germline V gene. Unmatched junction bases numbered 8, after V lost 3 bases and J lost 8 bases. The CDR3 contains 15 residues. The CDR3 sequence: CASSSPGLATDEQFF. Here the CDR3 DNA reads TGCGCCAGCAGCTCCCCGGGACTAGCGACCGATGAGCAGTTCTTC.

This chain links TRBV19 with TRBJ1-1, with D uncertain. Germline V lookup: CDR1 LNHDA, CDR2 SQIVND (reference sequence). The germline V and J ends were trimmed by 5 bases and 8 bases, with 12 bases remaining between them. The CDR3 length is 12 residues. The DNA for the CDR3 is TGTGCCAGTAGTCTCATGGGATGGGAAGCTTTCTTT. Its translation: CASSLMGWEAFF.

The CDR3 nucleotides read TGTGCCAGCAGTTTACACAGTGGAGATACGCAGTATTTT. Translated: CASSLHSGDTQYF. The V gene is TRBV27, the J gene TRBJ2-3; D not resolved. Per the germline V gene, CDR1 is MNHEY and CDR2 is SMNVEV (reference sequence). The ends were cut back, 2 bases at V and 5 bases at J, with 8 bases in the middle. CDR3 size: 13 residues.

This chain uses TRBV11-2 with TRBJ2-4, with TRBD2 matching 10 bases. Germline lookup yields CDR1 SGHAT and CDR2 FQNNGV. The J segment lost 7 bases and the V segment lost 4 bases, leaving 13 bases of the junction unmatched. The CDR3 loop spans 17 amino acids. The CDR3 region is CASSSRTSGLPGNIQYF. The CDR3, as DNA: TGTGCCAGCAGCTCTAGGACTAGCGGTCTCCCCGGTAACATTCAGTACTTC. The full variable domain, completed using reference TRBV11-2 and TRBJ2-4, is EAGVAQSPRYKIIEKRQSVAFWCNPISGHATLYWYQQILGQGPKLLIQFQNNGVVDDSQLPKDRFSAERLKGVDSTLKIQPAKLEDSAVYLCASSSRTSGLPGNIQYFGAGTRLSVL.

This clone occurred once. The V gene is TRBV21-1, the J gene TRBJ1-2; TRBD1 is the table's D call and was not checked against the DNA. TRBV21-1 is annotated as a pseudogene. CDR3 length equals 17 residues. The CDR3, as DNA: TGTGCCAGCAGCACGACCGGGGCAGGGGCAACGGACTATGGCTACACCTTC. Translated: CASSTTGAGATDYGYTF.

The V gene is TRBV7-8, the J gene TRBJ2-7; a possible D gene is TRBD2 (6 bases). Per germline, CDR1 SGHVS and CDR2 FQNEAQ. The CDR3 is 19 residues long. Trimming took off 5 bases at V and 0 bases at J, with 26 bases between the two ends. CDR3 in DNA: TGTGCCAGCAGCAATCCTCCCGGGACGTGGACTAATACCTCCTACGAGCAGTACTTC. This translates into CASSNPPGTWTNTSYEQYF.

The chain uses TRBV11-2 and TRBJ2-3, with D perhaps matching TRBD1 (7 bases). Germline CDR1 reads SGHAT; CDR2 reads FQNNGV. The CDR3 runs to 12 residues. V was cut by 2 bases and J by 11 bases, with 11 bases left in between. CDR3 DNA: TGTGCCAGCAGCTTAACCAGGGGGGAGCAGTATTTT. This codes for CASSLTRGEQYF.

The chain combines TRBV19 with TRBJ1-1; possible D gene TRBD1, 6 bases. V was shortened by 6 bases and J by 5 bases, with 19 bases between the two germline ends. The CDR3 spans 15 residues. Germline V CDR1 and CDR2: LNHDA, SQIVND (reference sequence). The CDR3 loop reads CASREQGFGRTEAFF. The CDR3 nucleotides read TGTGCCAGTAGGGAACAGGGATTCGGGAGGACTGAAGCTTTCTTT.

In DNA form, the CDR3 reads TGTGCCAGTAGTCTGAGGGTTGGAAACAATGAGCAGTTCTTC. Translation gives CASSLRVGNNEQFF. V is TRBV19 and J is TRBJ2-1; a possible D gene is TRBD2 (5 bases). The CDR3 runs 14 residues. CDR1 and CDR2 (germline): LNHDA, SQIVND (reference sequence). The V end was cut by 5 bases, the J end by 5 bases, with 13 bases between.

Only one count was recorded for this clone. The sample holds other DNA sequences that translate to the same CDR3. This chain uses TRBV27 with TRBJ2-7; D not certain. This CDR3 has 13 residues. With 2 bases removed from V and 0 bases from J, the gap between germline ends came to 5 bases. The V gene's germline CDR1 is MNHEY and CDR2 SMNVEV (reference sequence). The CDR3 DNA follows: TGTGCCAGCAGTTTAGGGCGCTCCTACGAGCAGTACTTC. This translates into CASSLGRSYEQYF.

The genes are TRBV13 and TRBJ2-2; D may match TRBD1 or TRBD2 (5 bases each). The CDR3 runs 14 residues. Germline loops: CDR1 PRHDT, CDR2 FYEKMQ (reference sequence). The ends were cut back, 6 bases at V and 2 bases at J, with 10 bases in the middle. The CDR3: CASRQAGNTGELFF. CDR3 DNA: TGTGCCAGCAGACAGGCGGGCAACACCGGGGAGCTGTTTTTT.

Worth noting for this clone: Other DNA sequences in the same sample also yield this CDR3. The chain carries TRBV5-6 and TRBJ2-7; the D is unclear. The CDR3 runs to 11 residues. In germline, CDR1 is SGHDT, CDR2 YYEEEE. Trimming cost V 0 bases and J 7 bases, with 5 bases left between them. CDR3 DNA: TGTGCCAGCAGCTTGGGCCGGGAGCAGTACTTC. Amino acid sequence: CASSLGREQYF.

In its sample, this clone was seen once. This same CDR3 is encoded by further DNA sequences in the sample. This chain's CDR3 is CASSPGTAEAFF. CDR3 in DNA: TGTGCCAGCAGCCCAGGGACGGCTGAAGCTTTCTTT. The chain couples TRBV7-9 to TRBJ1-1, with D tentatively TRBD1 (5 bases). V was clipped by 5 bases and J by 6 bases, with 10 bases between them. Germline values: CDR1 SEHNR, CDR2 FQNEAQ (reference sequence). The CDR3 consists of 12 residues.

V usage is TRBV6-4 and J usage is TRBJ2-7; D tentatively fits TRBD1 or TRBD2 (5 bases each). The germline V and J ends were trimmed by 0 bases and 7 bases, with 13 bases remaining between them. CDR3 length: 14 amino acids. From germline, CDR1 is MRHNA and CDR2 SNTAGT. DNA of the CDR3: TGTGCCAGCAGTGACTCTGGGGGTGGAGGAGAGCAGTACTTC. Protein: CASSDSGGGGEQYF.

The chain combines TRBV19 with TRBJ1-1; a weak D match, TRBD1 (6 bases). The CDR3 totals 15 residues. The ends were cut back, 0 bases at V and 7 bases at J, with 15 bases in the middle. Germline V gene sequence: CDR1 LNHDA, CDR2 SQIVND (reference sequence). The CDR3 bases are TGTGCCAGTAGTATAGAGGTAGGGGGAAGAGGTGAAGCTTTCTTT. It encodes CASSIEVGGRGEAFF.

This chain uses TRBV30 with TRBJ2-5, with D maybe TRBD1 (6 bases). The CDR3 extends over 15 amino acids. Germline CDR1 GTSNPN, CDR2 SVGIG (reference sequence). The V and J ends lost 3 bases and 1 base respectively, with 15 bases between them. The DNA of the CDR3 is TGTGCCTGGAGCAAAGGGGACACCATCCAAGAGACCCAGTACTTC. Its translation is CAWSKGDTIQETQYF.

The rearrangement links TRBV11-2 to TRBJ2-3; D possibly corresponds to TRBD2 (5 bases). This CDR3 is 16 amino acids long. Germline V gene lookup returns CDR1 SGHAT and CDR2 FQNNGV. Trimming left V 5 bases short and J 0 bases short, with 15 bases between. In DNA, the CDR3 is TGTGCCAGCAGCAACCTAGCAGCCACTAGCACAGATACGCAGTATTTT. As protein: CASSNLAATSTDTQYF.

This chain joins TRBV4-3 and TRBJ2-2; 10 positions match TRBD2. Germline V gives CDR1 LGHNA, CDR2 YSLEER. This CDR3 spans 19 amino acids. V gave up 0 bases and J gave up 3 bases; unmatched junction bases: 10. The CDR3 spells CASSQDPLAGELDTGELFF. The CDR3, as DNA: TGCGCCAGCAGCCAAGATCCCCTAGCGGGAGAACTAGACACCGGGGAGCTGTTTTTT.

Details on this clone: The sample carries other DNA sequences with the same CDR3. The chain carries TRBV7-9 and TRBJ1-1; 7 bases are shared with TRBD1. The CDR3 contains 14 residues. V lost 2 bases and J lost 5; bases outside the gene matches: 5. The germline V gene encodes CDR1 SEHNR and CDR2 FQNEAQ (reference sequence). This CDR3 is CASSLTQGGTEAFF. Here the CDR3 DNA reads TGTGCCAGCAGCTTAACCCAGGGGGGGACTGAAGCTTTCTTT.

V is TRBV6-6 and J is TRBJ2-7; tentatively, D is TRBD1 or TRBD2 (5 bases each). Trimming left V 2 bases short and J 5 bases short, with 16 bases between. The CDR3 consists of 15 residues. The germline CDR1 and CDR2 sequences are MNHNY and SVGAGI (reference sequence). CDR3 DNA: TGTGCCAGCAGTTACGGAAAGGGGACGGTCCACGAGCAGTACTTC. As protein: CASSYGKGTVHEQYF.